The 12 T cell receptor beta chains presented below share a single source sample, sequenced in a study of early T cells in non-severe SARS-CoV-2 infection (dated by TCRdb to the early 2020s). Receptors were amplified or captured by 5' RACE. Instrument used: NextSeq 500. TCRdb reworked the public reads: Q25 trimming with fastp, MiXCR clone assembly, productive beta chains retained. When rows share a CDR3 protein, they turn into one entry using the most common DNA and genes. The sample includes around 44,000 distinct CDR3 sequences, with approximately 9.8% observed a single time. Of the sample, about 8.3% is held by the ten largest clones. The sample taken for sequencing was whole blood. Receptors were obtained from an adult who was a healthcare worker with PCR-confirmed SARS-CoV-2 infection or an uninfected control (not recorded which).

This clonotype was recorded at least ten times. The chain is built from TRBV10-3 and TRBJ2-7, with a weak D call TRBD2 (6 bases). This CDR3 comprises 13 residues. V was pared by 6 bases and J by 2 bases, with 11 bases between. The germline gives CDR1 ENHRY, CDR2 SYGVKD. The CDR3 loop is CAIRGLSPYEQYF. The CDR3 DNA is TGTGCCATCAGGGGACTGAGTCCCTACGAGCAGTACTTC.

This clonotype was picked up many times. The V gene is TRBV7-6, the J gene TRBJ2-2; the match to TRBD2 covers 13 bases. This CDR3 has 18 residues. The V gene end was trimmed by 5 bases and the J gene end by 4 bases; junction bases not matched to a gene: 10. Per germline, CDR1 SGHVS and CDR2 FNYEAQ. CDR3 DNA sequence: TGTGCCAGCAGCCCTCAACTAGCGGGAGGGGTTAGCACCGGGGAGCTGTTTTTT. Translating gives CASSPQLAGGVSTGELFF. Based on the CDR3 plus reference TRBV7-6 and TRBJ2-2, the full variable domain is GAGVSQSPRYKVTKRGQDVALRCDPISGHVSLYWYRQALGQGPEFLTYFNYEAQQDKSGLPNDRFSAERPEGSISTLTIQRTEQRDSAMYRCASSPQLAGGVSTGELFFGEGSRLTVL.

The chain is built from TRBV5-1 and TRBJ2-1; tentative D call: TRBD1 (5 bases). Germline CDR1 reads SGHRS; CDR2 reads YFSETQ. V was clipped by 1 base and J by 8 bases, with 7 bases between them. This CDR3 is 12 amino acids long. In DNA form, the CDR3 reads TGCGCCAGCAGCTTGCCAGGGTATGAGCAGTTCTTC. It codes for CASSLPGYEQFF.

This clonotype was picked up many times. This chain joins TRBV7-8 and TRBJ2-3; a weak D match, TRBD2 (6 bases). The ends were cut back, 2 bases at V and 0 bases at J, with 9 bases in the middle. This CDR3 is built from 15 residues. Germline V gives CDR1 SGHVS, CDR2 FQNEAQ. The CDR3 DNA is TGTGCCAGCAGCTTACGGGAGATTAGCACAGATACGCAGTATTTT. It specifies CASSLREISTDTQYF. Full variable domain (missing parts from reference TRBV7-8 and TRBJ2-3): GAGVSQSPRYKVAKRGQDVALRCDPISGHVSLFWYQQALGQGPEFLTYFQNEAQLDKSGLPSDRFFAERPEGSVSTLKIQRTQQEDSAVYLCASSLREISTDTQYFGPGTRLTVL.

This chain uses TRBV5-1 with TRBJ2-1, with 8 bases that match TRBD2. The germline gives CDR1 SGHRS, CDR2 YFSETQ. Trimming cost V 1 base and J 1 base; bases outside gene matches: 7. The CDR3 sequence is 17 residues long. This CDR3 is CASSLFREGQSYNEQFF. The CDR3 nucleotides read TGCGCCAGCAGCTTGTTCCGGGAGGGCCAATCCTACAATGAGCAGTTCTTC.

The chain recombines TRBV6-1 with TRBJ2-6; unclear D gene. V gave up 3 bases and J gave up 2 bases, with 8 bases separating them. There are 15 residues in the CDR3. Germline CDR1 MNHNS, CDR2 SASEGT. CDR3 bases: TGTGCCAGCAGTGATCCTAGTGCTGGGGCCAACGTCCTGACTTTC. This sequence encodes CASSDPSAGANVLTF.

Many counts were recorded for this clonotype. The genes are TRBV30 and TRBJ2-2; D is uncertain. Germline-derived CDR1 and CDR2 are GTSNPN and SVGIG (reference sequence). Trimming removed 3 bases from V and 1 base from J, with 9 bases in between. The CDR3 spans 14 residues. Written as DNA, the CDR3 is TGTGCCTGGAGGTCCCCAGGGAACACCGGGGAGCTGTTTTTT. Its protein is CAWRSPGNTGELFF.

The rearrangement joins TRBV19 to TRBJ2-1; 9 nucleotides match TRBD1. V shed 4 bases and J 2 bases; nucleotides not matched to a gene: 6. The CDR3 length is 16 residues. CDR1 is LNHDA and CDR2 is SQIVND in the germline V gene (reference sequence). CDR3 sequence: CASSTSTGGPYNEQFF. The CDR3 DNA sequence: TGTGCCAGTAGTACATCGACAGGGGGACCCTACAATGAGCAGTTCTTC.

DNA for the CDR3: TGCAGCGTTGAGGGCCTAGCGGGGTTGAGCTCCTACAATGAGCAGTTCTTC. Translating gives CSVEGLAGLSSYNEQFF. The V gene is TRBV29-1, the J gene TRBJ2-1, with 9 bases fitting TRBD2. CDR3 length: 17 amino acids. Per the germline V gene, CDR1 is SQVTM and CDR2 is ANQGSEA. The trim removed 3 bases at V and 0 bases at J, leaving 9 bases unmatched.

This clonotype was counted many times. The V gene is TRBV24-1, the J gene TRBJ2-2, with D possibly being TRBD1 (6 bases). The germline CDR1 and CDR2 sequences are KGHDR and SFDVKD. The length of the CDR3 is 14 residues. V lost 7 bases, J lost 1 base, and 9 bases lay in between. The CDR3, as DNA: TGTGCCACCAGCAGGGGCGGGAACACCGGGGAGCTGTTTTTT. Its protein product is CATSRGGNTGELFF.

This clonotype was seen repeatedly, ten times or more. This chain joins TRBV2 and TRBJ2-4; tentative D call: TRBD1 (5 bases). CDR3 length: 16 amino acids. CDR1 and CDR2 from the germline V gene are SNHLY and FYNNEI. V was shortened by 3 bases and J by 6 bases, with 18 bases between the two germline ends. This CDR3 is CASSDLQGTPGNIQYF. The CDR3 region has the DNA TGTGCCAGCAGTGATCTCCAGGGCACGCCGGGAAACATTCAGTACTTC.

This clonotype has just a few counts. The V call is TRBV7-2, the J call TRBJ2-1, with D hard to call. V was shortened by 5 bases and J by 14 bases, with 25 bases between the two germline ends. CDR3 length: 15 residues. Germline CDR1 is SGHTA and CDR2 is FQGNSA. The CDR3 DNA sequence: TGTGCCAGCAGCATAGACGGCCCTACAATGCTGAGGAAGTTCTTC. The encoded protein is CASSIDGPTMLRKFF.